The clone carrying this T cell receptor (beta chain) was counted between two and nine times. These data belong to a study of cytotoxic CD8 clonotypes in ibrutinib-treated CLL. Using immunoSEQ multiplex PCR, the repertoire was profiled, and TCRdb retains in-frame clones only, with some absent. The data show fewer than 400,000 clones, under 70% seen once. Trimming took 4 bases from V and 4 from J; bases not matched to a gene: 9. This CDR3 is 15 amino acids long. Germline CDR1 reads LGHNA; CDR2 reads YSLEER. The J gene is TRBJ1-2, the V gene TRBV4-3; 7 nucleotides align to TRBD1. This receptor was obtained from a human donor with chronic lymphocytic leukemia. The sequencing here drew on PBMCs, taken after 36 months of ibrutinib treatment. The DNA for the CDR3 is TGCGCCAGCAGCCGGGGACAGCCACTAGGCTATGGCTACACCTTC. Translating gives CASSRGQPLGYGYTF.